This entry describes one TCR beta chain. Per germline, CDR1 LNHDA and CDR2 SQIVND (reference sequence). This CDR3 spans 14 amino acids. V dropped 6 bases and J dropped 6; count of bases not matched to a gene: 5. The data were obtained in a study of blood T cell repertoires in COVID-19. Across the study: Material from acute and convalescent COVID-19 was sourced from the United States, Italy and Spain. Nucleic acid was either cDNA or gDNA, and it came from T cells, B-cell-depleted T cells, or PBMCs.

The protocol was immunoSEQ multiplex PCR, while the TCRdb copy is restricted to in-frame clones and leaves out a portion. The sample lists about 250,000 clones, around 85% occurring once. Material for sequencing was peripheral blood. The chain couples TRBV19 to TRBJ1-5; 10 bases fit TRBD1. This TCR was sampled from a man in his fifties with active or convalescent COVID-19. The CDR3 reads CASSGQGDSQPQHF. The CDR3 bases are TGTGCCAGTAGCGGACAGGGGGATAGTCAGCCCCAGCATTTT.